A selection of T cell receptor beta chains follows, all from one sample in a study of blood T cell repertoires in COVID-19. The method was immunoSEQ multiplex PCR; TCRdb's version includes in-frame clones alone and lacks a portion of them. The repertoire holds a few hundred thousand clones, over 75% seen once, with less than 9.5% in the top ten. Sequencing input: peripheral blood. The source of these receptors is a woman in her forties or fifties who had recovered from COVID-19. Both conserved end residues are part of each CDR3. Fields, in order: V gene, CDR3 protein.

TRBV4-1 | CASSQGPSRRSGANVLTF
TRBV4-1 | CASSQGLANTGELFF
TRBV19 | CASSRLASTGELFF
TRBV6-5 | CATGGRGDGTDTQYF
TRBV28 | CASSLSGGPRQQYF
TRBV19 | CASSTVDTEAFF
TRBV5-6 | CASSLLLGLADTQYF
TRBV27 | CASSIMGGPNYGYTF
TRBV5-8 | CASRRRRGRDFFPQETQYF
TRBV5-4 | CASSSPGPGGPGANVLTF
TRBV28 | CASSLPTGQNQPQHF
TRBV10-1 | CASSEDRVDNEQFF
TRBV9 | CASSKTGTHEQFF
TRBV6-1 | CASSEAGAFDTF
TRBV24-1 | CATSGGADTQYF
TRBV5-5 | CASSFRAGGLDPPYEQYF
TRBV4-1 | CASSQDSQGSYNEQFF
TRBV28 | CASSLPGQGYTEAFF
TRBV19 | CASTRGGENNEQFF
TRBV19 | CASNGYQETQYF
TRBV27 | CASSVRGFDIQYF
TRBV7-2 | CASSYSGTARSGNTIYF
TRBV25-1 | CASSEWGRQGTNTGELFF
TRBV5-1 | CASSFLTLAGGSTDTQYF
TRBV6-5 | CASSRGIEETQYF
TRBV7-2 | CASSITGQRYGYTF
TRBV3-1/TRBV3-2 | CASSQGVAVNTGELFF
TRBV20-1 | CSASLAGGPNEQFF